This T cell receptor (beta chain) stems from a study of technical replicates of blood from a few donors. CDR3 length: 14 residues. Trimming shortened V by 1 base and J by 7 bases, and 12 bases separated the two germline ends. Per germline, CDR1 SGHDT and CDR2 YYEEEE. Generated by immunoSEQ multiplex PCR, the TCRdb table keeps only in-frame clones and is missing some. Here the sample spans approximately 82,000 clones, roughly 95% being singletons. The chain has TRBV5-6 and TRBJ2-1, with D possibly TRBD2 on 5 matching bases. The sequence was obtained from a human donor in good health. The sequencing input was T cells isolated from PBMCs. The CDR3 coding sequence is TGTGCCAGCAGCTTGCGTGGGAGTGGTAATGAGCAGTTCTTC. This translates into CASSLRGSGNEQFF.